This entry lists 31 T cell receptor beta chains sequenced from one sample in a study of T cell responses to AZD1222 COVID-19 vaccine. The repertoire was sequenced with immunoSEQ multiplex PCR; TCRdb's copy has only in-frame clones and lacks some. The sample has more than 150,000 clones, roughly 92% seen once. Sequences were derived from peripheral blood, sampled on day 0 of AZD1222 vaccination. These receptors all stem from an adult in good health.

This rearrangement joins TRBV7-9 to TRBJ1-2; the match to TRBD1 covers 10 bases. The CDR3 length is 15 residues. The V gene's germline CDR1 is SEHNR and CDR2 FQNEAQ (reference sequence). Unmatched junction bases numbered 9, after V lost 8 bases and J lost 3 bases. The CDR3 spells CASEDPGTGDYGYTF. In DNA, the CDR3 is TGTGCCAGCGAGGACCCCGGGACAGGGGACTATGGCTACACCTTC.

The gene calls are TRBV7-2 and TRBJ2-7; D not certain. CDR3 length equals 12 residues. Trimming removed 4 bases from V and 4 bases from J, with 8 bases in between. In germline, CDR1 is SGHTA, CDR2 FQGNSA. CDR3 DNA sequence: TGTGCCAGCAGCTCATCAAGATACGAGCAGTACTTC. Amino acids: CASSSSRYEQYF. The complete variable domain, with remaining parts taken from reference TRBV7-2 and TRBJ2-7, reads GAGVSQSPSNKVTEKGKDVELRCDPISGHTALYWYRQSLGQGLEFLIYFQGNSAPDKSGLPSDRFSAERTGGSVSTLTIQRTQQEDSAVYLCASSSSRYEQYFGPGTRLTVT.

The CDR3 here is CASSSQDTQYF. The DNA for the CDR3 is TGTGCCAGCAGCTCCCAAGATACGCAGTATTTT. The rearrangement uses TRBV13 and TRBJ2-3; D is ambiguous. V lost 4 bases, J lost 5 bases, and 4 bases lay in between. The CDR3 spans 11 residues. In germline, CDR1 is PRHDT, CDR2 FYEKMQ (reference sequence). The full variable domain, with the rest looked up from reference TRBV13 and TRBJ2-3, is AAGVIQSPRHLIKEKRETATLKCYPIPRHDTVYWYQQGPGQDPQFLISFYEKMQSDKGSIPDRFSAQQFSDYHSELNMSSLELGDSALYFCASSSQDTQYFGPGTRLTVL.

This clone was observed once. The genes are TRBV14 and TRBJ1-6; D is undetermined. Trimming cost V 1 base and J 1 base, with 8 bases left between them. The CDR3 runs 16 residues. The germline gives CDR1 SGHDN, CDR2 FVKESK. CDR3 coding DNA: TGTGCCAGCAGCCAAGGTGTGGGGTCCTATAATTCACCCCTCCACTTT. Amino acids: CASSQGVGSYNSPLHF.

Only one count was recorded for this clone. The chain employs TRBV29-1 and TRBJ1-5, with no clear D. CDR1 and CDR2 from the germline V gene are SQVTM and ANQGSEA. V was pared by 5 bases and J by 0 bases, with 11 bases between. The CDR3 loop spans 14 amino acids. CDR3 sequence reads: CSVSGDYSNQPQHF. CDR3 nucleotide sequence: TGCAGCGTTAGCGGAGATTATAGCAATCAGCCCCAGCATTTT.

The CDR3, as DNA: TGCGCCAGCAGCCAAACAGGGAGGGCGGAGAAACTGTTTTTT. Translation: CASSQTGRAEKLFF. V usage is TRBV4-1 and J usage is TRBJ1-4; D is possibly TRBD1 (6 bases). With 2 bases removed from V and 11 bases from J, the gap between germline ends came to 15 bases. CDR1 and CDR2 (germline): MGHRA, YSYEKL. CDR3 length: 14 residues.

The CDR3 region is CASSQGPKGGEQFF. The CDR3 nucleotides are TGTGCCAGCAGCCAAGGGCCCAAAGGTGGTGAGCAGTTCTTC. The chain recombines TRBV3-1 (or the pseudogene TRBV3-2) with TRBJ2-1; D remains unclear. CDR3 size: 14 residues. The V end lost 1 base, the J end lost 9 bases, and 13 bases lay between the germline ends. Germline V gene sequence: CDR1 LGHDT, CDR2 YNNKEL (reference sequence).

This chain uses TRBV3-1 (or the pseudogene TRBV3-2) with TRBJ2-5; 8 bases align to TRBD2. The junction had 9 bases not matched to a gene; V was cut back by 4 bases and J by 2 bases. Germline CDR1 reads LGHDT; CDR2 reads YNNKEL (reference sequence). The CDR3 is 16 residues long. In DNA, the CDR3 is TGTGCCAGCAGCCTTCCAGTACTAGCGGAGCAAGAGACCCAGTACTTC. Translated: CASSLPVLAEQETQYF.

This rearrangement joins TRBV2 to TRBJ2-5; the match to TRBD1 covers 7 bases. In germline, CDR1 is SNHLY, CDR2 FYNNEI. Trimming took 4 bases from V and 7 from J; bases not matched to a gene: 9. The CDR3 has 14 residues. CDR3 residues: CASSAERGQGTQYF. CDR3 nucleotides: TGTGCCAGCAGTGCCGAGAGGGGGCAGGGGACCCAGTACTTC.

The chain combines TRBV3-1 (or the pseudogene TRBV3-2) with TRBJ2-2; 12 nucleotides line up with TRBD1. The CDR3 contains 14 residues. Trimming at V came to 6 bases and at J to 6 bases, leaving 2 bases not matched to a gene. CDR1 is LGHDT and CDR2 is YNNKEL in the germline V gene (reference sequence). CDR3 nucleotide sequence: TGTGCCAGCAGGGGACAGGGGGCGGCCGGGGAGCTGTTTTTT. Translating gives CASRGQGAAGELFF.

The rearrangement links TRBV6-5 to TRBJ1-1, with D possibly TRBD1 on 5 matching bases. V was shortened by 6 bases and J by 1 base, with 9 bases between the two germline ends. The CDR3 is 13 amino acids. CDR1 and CDR2 from the germline V gene are MNHEY and SVGAGI. CDR3 region: CASRSGPNTEAFF. In nucleotides, the CDR3 is TGTGCCAGCAGGTCGGGACCGAACACTGAAGCTTTCTTT.

The chain links TRBV30 to TRBJ1-5; 11 bases fit TRBD1. The CDR3 runs to 14 residues. Germline assignment: CDR1 GTSNPN and CDR2 SVGIG (reference sequence). J was trimmed by 5 bases and V by 2 bases; bases with no gene match: 2. CDR3 in DNA: TGTGCCTGGAGTCCGGACAGGGGGCATCAGCCCCAGCATTTT. As protein: CAWSPDRGHQPQHF.

The J gene is TRBJ2-5, the V gene TRBV2, with 7 bases matching TRBD2. Germline CDR1 is SNHLY and CDR2 is FYNNEI. Trimming took 0 bases from V and 5 from J; bases not matched to a gene: 12. The CDR3 contains 17 residues. The CDR3 nucleotides are TGTGCCAGCAGTGAAGCAGGGGCGGGGGTAACTAGGGAGACCCAGTACTTC. It encodes CASSEAGAGVTRETQYF.

The genes are TRBV28 and TRBJ2-3; weak D call: TRBD2 (5 bases). Trimming took 7 bases from V and 3 from J, leaving 5 bases between them. CDR1 is MDHEN, CDR2 SYDVKM, per germline. The CDR3 runs 11 residues. This chain's CDR3 is CASTGTDTQYF. The CDR3 region has the DNA TGTGCCAGCACGGGGACAGATACGCAGTATTTT.

The chain joins TRBV12-5 to TRBJ2-7; D is tentatively TRBD1 or TRBD2 (5 bases each). This CDR3 has 9 residues. Germline assignment: CDR1 LGHNT and CDR2 FRNRAP. The ends were cut back, 9 bases at V and 6 bases at J, with 6 bases in the middle. The DNA of the CDR3 is TGTGCTAGGGGGGTCGAGCAGTACTTC. This codes for CARGVEQYF.

In this sample, this clone turned up a few times. The V gene is TRBV5-1, the J gene TRBJ2-7; the D gene is possibly TRBD1 (5 bases). Looked up from germline, CDR1 is SGHRS and CDR2 is YFSETQ. This CDR3 spans 12 amino acids. V gave up 4 bases and J gave up 3 bases, with 8 bases separating them. CDR3 nucleotides: TGCGCCAGCAGCGATCAGGGCTACGAGCAGTACTTC. Its translation: CASSDQGYEQYF.

V and J are TRBV28 and TRBJ1-6; D is uncertain. V lost 6 bases to trimming and J lost 3 bases, with 12 bases between them. The length of the CDR3 is 15 residues. Per the germline V gene, CDR1 is MDHEN and CDR2 is SYDVKM. CDR3: CASSLLGLYNSPLHF. The CDR3 DNA is TGTGCCAGCAGCCTTCTTGGGCTCTATAATTCACCCCTCCACTTT.

This chain uses TRBV7-9 with TRBJ2-2; D might be TRBD1 or TRBD2, each matching 5 bases. This CDR3 contains 16 residues. V lost 7 bases and J lost 1, with 16 bases in between. The germline CDR1 and CDR2 sequences are SEHNR and FQNEAQ (reference sequence). The CDR3 DNA follows: TGTGCCAGCACCCATTGGGGGAGCGGGAACACCGGGGAGCTGTTTTTT. Amino acid sequence: CASTHWGSGNTGELFF.

CDR3 sequence: CAISESTSGGDWRNYGYTF. CDR3 sequence (DNA): TGTGCCATCAGTGAGTCGACGTCAGGGGGCGATTGGAGGAACTATGGCTACACCTTC. This sequence joins TRBV10-3 and TRBJ1-2; TRBD1 matches 8 bases. CDR3 length: 19 residues. Germline V gene lookup returns CDR1 ENHRY and CDR2 SYGVKD. V gave up 0 bases and J gave up 2 bases; unmatched junction bases: 14.

The chain links TRBV7-6 to TRBJ1-5; 8 bases map to TRBD1. The V gene end was trimmed by 1 base and the J gene end by 5 bases; junction bases not matched to a gene: 4. This CDR3 region has 15 residues. CDR1 and CDR2 (germline): SGHVS, FNYEAQ. The CDR3 region has the DNA TGTGCCAGCAGCTTAGGGACAGGGTCCGATCAGCCCCAGCATTTT. This gives the protein CASSLGTGSDQPQHF.

This clone appeared a single time. The V and J genes are TRBV4-1 and TRBJ1-1; no reliable D call. V lost 0 bases to trimming and J lost 2 bases, with 4 bases between them. Germline V gene lookup returns CDR1 MGHRA and CDR2 YSYEKL. The CDR3 spans 13 residues. The CDR3 DNA reads TGCGCCAGCAGCCAAGAAAGTAACACTGAAGCTTTCTTT. Protein: CASSQESNTEAFF.

The V gene is TRBV7-2, the J gene TRBJ1-2; 7 positions match TRBD1. Germline V CDR1 and CDR2: SGHTA, FQGNSA. Trimming removed 5 bases from V and 4 bases from J; junction bases left unmatched: 7. The CDR3 sequence is 14 residues long. CDR3 in DNA: TGTGCCAGCAGCCAGCACCAGGGGGTCTATGGCTACACCTTC. Protein sequence: CASSQHQGVYGYTF.

This chain uses TRBV15 with TRBJ1-2; D remains ambiguous. Germline CDR1 is LNHNV and CDR2 is YYDKDF (reference sequence). V shed 1 base and J shed 2 bases, with 11 bases lying between them. This CDR3 is built from 15 residues. The CDR3 coding sequence is TGTGCCACCAGCAGAGTTGCATTTAGCAACTATGGCTACACCTTC. Translated: CATSRVAFSNYGYTF.

This chain connects TRBV6-5 to TRBJ1-1, with unresolved D. The length of the CDR3 is 13 residues. Looked up from germline, CDR1 is MNHEY and CDR2 is SVGAGI. The V end lost 5 bases, the J end lost 1 base, and 8 bases lay between the germline ends. This CDR3 is CASSTFGNTEAFF. CDR3 nucleotide sequence: TGTGCCAGCAGTACCTTCGGGAACACTGAAGCTTTCTTT.

This chain links TRBV2 with TRBJ1-3; D gene ambiguous. The V end was cut by 3 bases, the J end by 0 bases, with 12 bases between. The CDR3 runs to 16 residues. Germline-derived CDR1 and CDR2 are SNHLY and FYNNEI. CDR3 sequence reads: CASSDSGFYSGNTIYF. The CDR3 region has the DNA TGTGCCAGCAGTGACTCGGGGTTCTACTCTGGAAACACCATATATTTT.

In this sample, this clone turned up once. The rearrangement joins TRBV28 to TRBJ1-1; the D is unclear. Germline CDR1 and CDR2: MDHEN and SYDVKM. The V end lost 2 bases, the J end lost 3 bases, and 4 bases lay between the germline ends. The CDR3 covers 12 residues. The CDR3 spells CASSLMYTEAFF. In DNA form, the CDR3 reads TGTGCCAGCAGTTTAATGTACACTGAAGCTTTCTTT.

The chain is built from TRBV7-6 and TRBJ2-5, with 11 bases matching TRBD2. CDR1 and CDR2 from the germline V gene are SGHVS and FNYEAQ. This CDR3 comprises 17 residues. V lost 5 bases, J lost 5 bases, and 13 bases stayed unmatched. The CDR3 region has the DNA TGTGCCAGCAGCACCATAGCGGGAGGGCGGGTCTTTGAGACCCAGTACTTC. It codes for CASSTIAGGRVFETQYF.

The gene calls are TRBV19 and TRBJ2-2; the D is unclear. V was clipped by 8 bases and J by 0 bases, with 13 bases between them. Per germline, CDR1 LNHDA and CDR2 SQIVND (reference sequence). This CDR3 spans 15 amino acids. The CDR3: CASSEQSSNTGELFF. The CDR3, as DNA: TGTGCCAGTTCGGAACAGTCTTCGAACACCGGGGAGCTGTTTTTT.

The chain joins TRBV4-1 to TRBJ2-7; 10 nucleotides line up with TRBD2. Trimming cost V 0 bases and J 3 bases; bases outside gene matches: 5. Per germline, CDR1 MGHRA and CDR2 YSYEKL. The CDR3 consists of 16 residues. In DNA form, the CDR3 reads TGCGCCAGCAGCCAAGAACCCCCTAGCGGGAGCTACGAGCAGTACTTC. Translated, it gives CASSQEPPSGSYEQYF.

The V call is TRBV5-1, the J call TRBJ2-1, with D perhaps TRBD2 (6 bases). CDR3 length: 15 amino acids. CDR1 is SGHRS and CDR2 is YFSETQ in the germline V gene. The V and J ends lost 4 bases and 6 bases respectively, with 17 bases between them. CDR3 in DNA: TGCGCCAGCAGCCGTAATAGCGGTCCAGCCAATGAGCAGTTCTTC. Protein product: CASSRNSGPANEQFF.

This clone was detected once. The gene calls are TRBV5-1 and TRBJ2-7; D call uncertain. CDR1 and CDR2 from the germline V gene are SGHRS and YFSETQ. CDR3 length equals 12 residues. Deletions cut 0 bases from V and 2 bases from J, with 3 bases between. The CDR3 here is CASSLAPYEQYF. The CDR3 DNA sequence: TGCGCCAGCAGCTTGGCTCCCTACGAGCAGTACTTC.